The 13 T cell receptor beta chains below come from one sample, sequenced in a study of beta chain features in type 1 diabetes. cDNA synthesis used the whole RNA isolate, giving expressed TCRB sequences. Clones were sequenced by immunoSEQ multiplex PCR, and TCRdb holds only the in-frame ones, with some missing. The table lists 810,000 or so clones, roughly 15% of them singletons. Specimen: naive CD4+ T cells from blood. Receptors originate from a woman aged 18-30 years in good health.

This clone was seen only a few times. The chain joins TRBV27 to TRBJ1-4; D perhaps matches TRBD1 (6 bases). V lost 5 bases, J lost 7 bases, and 17 bases lay in between. Per germline, CDR1 MNHEY and CDR2 SMNVEV (reference sequence). This CDR3 has 15 residues. The CDR3 nucleotides are TGTGCCAGCAGTACAGGGAGGGGCGGTCGTGAAAAACTGTTTTTT. Translating gives CASSTGRGGREKLFF.

This rearrangement joins TRBV4-3 to TRBJ1-5; TRBD1 might be the D (6 bases). Germline loops: CDR1 LGHNA, CDR2 YSLEER. V gave up 0 bases and J gave up 6 bases, with 9 bases separating them. CDR3 length equals 14 residues. The CDR3 loop is CASSQETGAQPQHF. Written as DNA, the CDR3 is TGCGCCAGCAGCCAAGAGACAGGAGCTCAGCCCCAGCATTTT.

The rearrangement links TRBV10-1 to TRBJ2-4, with D possibly being TRBD1 (6 bases). V lost 5 bases and J lost 8, with 16 bases in between. CDR1 and CDR2 from the germline V gene are WNHNN and SYGVQD (reference sequence). This CDR3 is 14 amino acids long. The CDR3 here is CASSSSGTMDIQYF. The CDR3, as DNA: TGCGCCAGCAGTAGCTCCGGGACAATGGACATTCAGTACTTC.

Comments on this clone: In the same sample, other DNA sequences code for this CDR3. V usage is TRBV18 and J usage is TRBJ2-5; D is undetermined. The CDR3 extends over 12 amino acids. Trimming took off 2 bases at V and 5 bases at J, with 6 bases between the two ends. Germline V gene sequence: CDR1 KGHSH, CDR2 LQKENI. In DNA form, the CDR3 reads TGTGCCAGCTCACCATCATGGGAGACCCAGTACTTC. Amino acid sequence: CASSPSWETQYF.

The chain has TRBV6-6 and TRBJ2-7; 10 nucleotides match TRBD1. Unmatched junction bases numbered 8, after V lost 7 bases and J lost 5 bases. CDR3 size: 14 residues. The germline gives CDR1 MNHNY, CDR2 SVGAGI (reference sequence). The CDR3 coding sequence is TGTGCCAGCACCGGGACAGGGGATTTCCACGAGCAGTACTTC. Its translation is CASTGTGDFHEQYF.

The chain uses TRBV7-9 and TRBJ2-2; weak D call: TRBD2 (5 bases). The CDR3 runs to 14 residues. With 5 bases removed from V and 4 bases from J, the gap between germline ends came to 11 bases. The V gene's germline CDR1 is SEHNR and CDR2 FQNEAQ (reference sequence). DNA for the CDR3: TGTGCCAGCAGCGCCCTCGGGGTCACCGGGGAGCTGTTTTTT. It codes for CASSALGVTGELFF.

This clone turned up a few times. This chain links TRBV19 with TRBJ2-2; 7 nucleotides align to TRBD1. CDR3 size: 14 residues. Germline CDR1 and CDR2: LNHDA and SQIVND (reference sequence). After removal of 4 bases from V and 1 base from J, the junction contained 0 bases not matched to a gene. The CDR3 bases are TGTGCCAGTAGTAACAGGGGGAACACCGGGGAGCTGTTTTTT. It is translated as CASSNRGNTGELFF.

The chain recombines TRBV5-1 with TRBJ2-7; 9 positions match TRBD2. From germline, CDR1 is SGHRS and CDR2 YFSETQ. This CDR3 region has 17 residues. V lost 4 bases and J lost 6; bases outside the gene matches: 17. For the CDR3, the DNA is TGCGCCAGCAGCGGTCCGGGTATAGCGGGAGTAGTACGCGAGCAGTACTTC. Its translation: CASSGPGIAGVVREQYF. Based on the CDR3 plus reference TRBV5-1 and TRBJ2-7, the full variable domain is KAGVTQTPRYLIKTRGQQVTLSCSPISGHRSVSWYQQTPGQGLQFLFEYFSETQRNKGNFPGRFSGRQFSNSRSEMNVSTLELGDSALYLCASSGPGIAGVVREQYFGPGTRLTVT.

The V and J genes are TRBV11-2 and TRBJ2-3; the D gene is possibly TRBD2 (5 bases). The germline V gene has CDR1 SGHAT and CDR2 FQNNGV. CDR3 length: 17 amino acids. Trimming took off 0 bases at V and 6 bases at J, with 19 bases between the two ends. CDR3 sequence (DNA): TGTGCCAGCAGCTTAGAAATTATCGGAGGTCCGTCGGATACGCAGTATTTT. This sequence encodes CASSLEIIGGPSDTQYF.

The chain combines TRBV28 with TRBJ2-7; D is unresolved. V was pared by 10 bases and J by 2 bases, with 6 bases between. Germline CDR1 and CDR2: MDHEN and SYDVKM. The CDR3 extends over 10 amino acids. CDR3 DNA: TGTGCCACCGCCACCTACGAGCAGTACTTC. Residues: CATATYEQYF.

V is TRBV7-8 and J is TRBJ2-5; 9 bases agree with TRBD1. The V and J ends lost 1 base and 4 bases, in that order; junction bases with no gene match: 10. There are 17 residues in the CDR3. Germline CDR1 reads SGHVS; CDR2 reads FQNEAQ. Here the CDR3 reads CASSLGYTGTGIETQYF. The CDR3 nucleotides are TGTGCCAGCAGCTTAGGGTATACCGGGACAGGGATAGAGACCCAGTACTTC.

Remarks on this clone: The identical CDR3 is also encoded by other nucleotide sequences in the sample. This chain joins TRBV28 and TRBJ2-7, with 9 bases lining up with TRBD1. Germline values: CDR1 MDHEN, CDR2 SYDVKM. The V segment lost 6 bases and the J segment 4 bases; nucleotides outside the gene matches: 7. The CDR3 covers 14 residues. The CDR3, as DNA: TGTGCCAGCAGCCCAGGGACAGGGTCGTACGAGCAGTACTTC. It is translated as CASSPGTGSYEQYF.

Concerning this clone itself: At the DNA level, this CDR3 is encoded by other sequences in the same sample as well. The chain's CDR3 is CASSLGGSSYNEQFF. In nucleotides, the CDR3 is TGTGCCAGCAGCCTCGGGGGGAGCTCCTACAATGAGCAGTTCTTC. The chain couples TRBV11-3 to TRBJ2-1, with 7 bases fitting TRBD2. The CDR3 length is 15 residues. V was pared by 5 bases and J by 0 bases, with 4 bases of the junction left unmatched. Germline CDR1 SGHNT, CDR2 YENEEA.